This T cell receptor (beta chain) was sequenced for a study of blood T cell repertoires in COVID-19 (dated by TCRdb to 2018 to 2021). For context, the study as a whole: Collaborator samples came from the United States, Italy and Spain and covered acute and convalescent phases of COVID-19. The repertoires were made available in a free public database intended to serve as a resource for research on the immune response to SARS-CoV-2. The sample metadata nearly always contained a de-identified subject ID, COVID-19 status, age in years and sex. Subjects who had been exposed to COVID-19, were actively infected with it, or had recovered from it provided the deeply sampled blood TCRbeta repertoires that made up the dataset. HLA class I and class II types, where available, came from metadata supplied by the sample provider rather than from assay-based typing. The prospective study material was composed of cDNA or gDNA derived from T cells, B-cell-depleted T cells, or PBMCs. Samples came from the ongoing ImmuneRACE study (first 160 participants) plus 1,254 subjects from 6 global collaborators.

Collaborating institutions collected whole blood in K2EDTA tubes following their own protocols. Collaborator samples were shipped for TCRbeta analysis as frozen whole blood, isolated PBMCs, or DNA extracted from either sample type. TCRbeta CDR3 regions were amplified from genomic DNA by means of the immunoSEQ Assay, a bias-controlled multiplex PCR. The authors' analysis ran thus. Nucleated cell counts per sample were estimated from amplification of reference gene primers within the assay. To quantify the absolute abundance of each unique TCRbeta CDR3 rearrangement, sequence reads were collapsed and filtered. For each sample, productive Simpson clonality was calculated as the square root of Simpson's diversity index over productive rearrangements. What TCRdb holds here is the immuneACCESS table cut down to in-frame rearrangements. Part of the clones is not present; checked against another copy, under half of the missing clones reflect an unresolved V gene, and the others are unexplained. Clone size and V and J calls were adopted from that table, with D and trimming inferred from the DNA. For this sample there are about 400,000 clones; more than 75% appear just once. The ten largest clones add up to less than 3.5% of the sample.

As regards this clone: There is no known antigen for this receptor. One base away there is no much larger clone; base qualities are not given.

Reading the germline V gene (reference sequence) gives CDR1 SEHNR and CDR2 FQNEAQ. Counted from cysteine to phenylalanine, this CDR3 has 16 amino acids. The sequence is cut down to CDR3 DNA, 48 bases in frame from base 1. The V and J ends are trimmed by 0 bases and 4 bases, leaving 13 bases between them. Summary of the overall study and its limitations: Clinical and demographic metadata were provided uncurated, with the amount varying by source and participant.

The source of this sequence is a human donor in a cohort sampled during active COVID-19. This sequence uses TRBV7-9 and TRBJ1-3; TRBD1 is a weak D gene call, 6 bases matching. The specimen sequenced was peripheral blood. CDR3 protein: CASSLARDIWGNTIYF. The bases read TGTGCCAGCAGCTTAGCCAGGGACATCTGGGGAAACACCATATATTTT.